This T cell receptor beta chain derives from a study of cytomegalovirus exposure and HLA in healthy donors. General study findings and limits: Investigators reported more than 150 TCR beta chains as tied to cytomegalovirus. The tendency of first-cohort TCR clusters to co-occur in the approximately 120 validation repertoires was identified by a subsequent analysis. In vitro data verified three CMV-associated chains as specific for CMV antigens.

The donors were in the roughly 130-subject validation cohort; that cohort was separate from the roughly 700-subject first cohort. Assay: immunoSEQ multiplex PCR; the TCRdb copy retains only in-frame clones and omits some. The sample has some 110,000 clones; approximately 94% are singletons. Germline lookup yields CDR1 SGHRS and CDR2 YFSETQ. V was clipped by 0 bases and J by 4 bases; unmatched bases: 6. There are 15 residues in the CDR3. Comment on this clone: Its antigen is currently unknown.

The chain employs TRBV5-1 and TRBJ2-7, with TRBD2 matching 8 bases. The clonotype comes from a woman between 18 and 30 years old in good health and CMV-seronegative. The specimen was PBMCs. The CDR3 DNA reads TGCGCCAGCAGCTTGGCAAGCGGGAGCGGTTACGAGCAGTACTTC. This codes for CASSLASGSGYEQYF.